Each of the 11 T cell receptor beta chains below was sequenced from the same sample in a study of T cells in Graves' hyperthyroidism and ophthalmopathy. Researchers amplified the TCR beta CDR3 regions from RNA transcripts. First-round RT-PCR targeting the TCR CDR3 was performed with the HTBI primer set. TCRdb called the multiplex PCR reads again in MiXCR, with one record for every CDR3 protein. The table shows 450,000 to 700,000 distinct CDR3 sequences, with about half occurring only once. Sequencing input: peripheral blood or thyroid tissue (not recorded which). Every receptor here comes from an adult woman with Graves' disease, either hyperthyroidism or ophthalmopathy (not recorded which).

This chain links TRBV10-2 with TRBJ2-7; D unresolved. V shed 3 bases and J shed 5 bases, with 8 bases lying between them. The germline V gene encodes CDR1 WSHSY and CDR2 SAAADI. The CDR3 length is 12 residues. Here the CDR3 reads CASSDPLDEQYF. CDR3 sequence (DNA): TGCGCCAGCAGTGACCCGCTGGACGAGCAGTACTTC.

The sample holds many counts of this clonotype. The rearrangement uses TRBV15 and TRBJ1-2, with D uncertain. This CDR3 comprises 14 residues. Germline CDR1 is LNHNV and CDR2 is YYDKDF (reference sequence). V lost 3 bases and J lost 3, with 11 bases in between. CDR3 in amino acids: CATSRIGRDYGYTF. In DNA form, the CDR3 reads TGTGCCACCAGCAGGATAGGGAGAGACTATGGCTACACCTTC. The entire variable domain, with the rest obtained from reference TRBV15 and TRBJ1-2, is as follows: DAMVIQNPRYQVTQFGKPVTLSCSQTLNHNVMYWYQQKSSQAPKLLFHYYDKDFNNEADTPDNFQSRRPNTSFCFLDIRSPGLGDTAMYLCATSRIGRDYGYTFGSGTRLTVV.

The chain carries TRBV11-2 and TRBJ1-2; 7 bases fit TRBD1. Germline values: CDR1 SGHAT, CDR2 FQNNGV. The CDR3 is made up of 15 amino acids. V shed 5 bases, J shed 4 bases, and the junction held 10 bases outside the gene matches. The CDR3 DNA follows: TGTGCCAGCAGCCTAAAGGGGACAGACCTCTATGGCTACACCTTC. It codes for CASSLKGTDLYGYTF.

There are a few counts of this clonotype. The chain has TRBV29-1 and TRBJ2-5; D is possibly TRBD2 (5 bases). Between the trimmed V and J ends, which lost 3 bases and 1 base, there was a span of 9 bases. The CDR3 extends over 13 amino acids. Germline V gene lookup returns CDR1 SQVTM and CDR2 ANQGSEA. CDR3 nucleotides: TGCAGCGTTGAGATGAGGGTCCAAGAGACCCAGTACTTC. It yields the protein CSVEMRVQETQYF.

This clonotype was found many times. V and J are TRBV20-1 and TRBJ2-6; D not resolved. This CDR3 comprises 17 residues. V was clipped by 3 bases and J by 0 bases, with 15 bases between them. Germline V lookup: CDR1 DFQATT, CDR2 SNEGSKA (reference sequence). The CDR3 DNA reads as TGCAGTGCTAGGTTCCTTTCGCAGAGCTCTGGGGCCAACGTCCTGACTTTC. It yields the protein CSARFLSQSSGANVLTF.

This clonotype was seen repeatedly, ten times or more. The chain carries TRBV6-1 and TRBJ1-3, with unresolved D. CDR1 is MNHNS, CDR2 SASEGT, per germline. The V gene lost 3 bases and the J gene lost 0 bases, with 9 bases spanning the gap. The CDR3 is 15 amino acids. The CDR3 loop reads CASSDRTGSGNTIYF. The CDR3 DNA is TGTGCCAGCAGTGACCGGACGGGCTCTGGAAACACCATATATTTT.

This clonotype was counted ten times or more. The chain recombines TRBV27 with TRBJ1-1, with D possibly being TRBD1 (5 bases). From germline, CDR1 is MNHEY and CDR2 SMNVEV (reference sequence). This CDR3 is built from 15 residues. Trimming pared 2 bases from V and 4 bases from J, leaving 14 bases between. CDR3 sequence (DNA): TGTGCCAGCAGTTTACGGGGGGAATTGCGCACTGAAGCTTTCTTT. Translation: CASSLRGELRTEAFF.

The chain links TRBV11-1 to TRBJ2-5; TRBD2 agrees at 15 bases. CDR1 is SGHAT and CDR2 is FQDESV in the germline V gene (reference sequence). CDR3 length: 16 amino acids. The V segment lost 4 bases and the J segment 9 bases; nucleotides outside the gene matches: 9. The CDR3 nucleotides read TGTGCCAGCAGCTCTTACGGGACTAGCGGGGGGTGGGCCCAGTACTTC. It codes for CASSSYGTSGGWAQYF.

As for this clonotype: Given the absence of the conserved phenylalanine or tryptophan at the CDR3 end, a read error is likely. It is unclear where the CDR3 begins or ends on the DNA, so no DNA is shown, and the CDR3 is as TCRdb lists it. The chain employs TRBV5-1 and TRBJ2-7. The CDR3 has 9 residues if both end residues are counted. Germline values: CDR1 SGHRS, CDR2 YFSETQ. CDR3 sequence: CASSHEDQP.

This chain uses TRBV6-5 with TRBJ1-2; TRBD1 aligns across 9 bases. Germline V lookup: CDR1 MNHEY, CDR2 SVGAGI. The CDR3 totals 13 residues. V lost 6 bases, J lost 6 bases, and 5 bases stayed unmatched. The CDR3 sequence: CASSRDRVDGYTF. The CDR3 DNA follows: TGTGCCAGCAGCCGGGACAGGGTTGATGGCTACACCTTC.

This clonotype was counted many times. The chain employs TRBV10-3 and TRBJ1-5; D is perhaps TRBD1 (5 bases). Germline V gene sequence: CDR1 ENHRY, CDR2 SYGVKD. This CDR3 contains 13 residues. The V gene lost 1 base and the J gene lost 14 bases, with 15 bases spanning the gap. The CDR3 DNA reads as TGTGCCATCAGTGAGTTGGAGGCTTCGGGGGAGCATTTT. This gives the protein CAISELEASGEHF.